This T cell receptor (beta chain) was sequenced for a study of blood T cell repertoires in COVID-19. Study-level information: T cells, B-cell-depleted T cells, or PBMCs supplied cDNA or gDNA.

Using immunoSEQ multiplex PCR, the repertoire was profiled, and TCRdb retains in-frame clones only, with some absent. The sample lists about 110,000 clones, roughly 76% occurring once. Germline CDR1 is LNHDA and CDR2 is SQIVND (reference sequence). The CDR3 spans 15 residues. V lost 5 bases to trimming and J lost 3 bases; unmatched junction nucleotides: 4. The chain uses TRBV19 and TRBJ1-1; TRBD1 agrees at 12 bases. The source material was peripheral blood. This sequence was found in a woman in her 70s with acute or convalescent COVID-19. The CDR3 bases are TGTGCCAGTAGTTCGGGGACAGGGGGCGACACTGAAGCTTTCTTT. Protein: CASSSGTGGDTEAFF. The complete variable domain, with remaining parts taken from reference TRBV19 and TRBJ1-1, reads DGGITQSPKYLFRKEGQNVTLSCEQNLNHDAMYWYRQDPGQGLRLIYYSQIVNDFQKGDIAEGYSVSREKKESFPLTVTSAQKNPTAFYLCASSSGTGGDTEAFFGQGTRLTVV.